This is a list of T cell receptor beta chains from one sample in a study of cytomegalovirus exposure and HLA in healthy donors. Method: immunoSEQ multiplex PCR; TCRdb's copy keeps in-frame clones and lacks some. The sample includes more than 150,000 clones, more than 65% seen only once; the top ten take less than 4.5%. Input material: PBMCs. All receptors come from a man aged 50-60 years in good health and CMV-seronegative. The CDR3 runs from the conserved cysteine through the conserved F or W. Each record gives: clone size, V gene, D gene, J gene, CDR3 DNA, CDR3 protein. D genes are given only for firm matches. Not all rows give a size; the values are once, few, many and, for expanded clones, a class.

clone size: NA; V gene: TRBV4-1; D gene: NA; J gene: TRBJ1-2; CDR3 DNA: TGCGCCAGCACCGGAGGGGGGGCAAAGGGCTACACCTTC; CDR3 protein: CASTGGGAKGYTF
clone size: NA; V gene: TRBV25-1; D gene: NA; J gene: TRBJ1-2; CDR3 DNA: TGTGCCAGCAGTGACAACCCCTCTGGGAGCTATGGCTACACCTTC; CDR3 protein: CASSDNPSGSYGYTF
clone size: NA; V gene: TRBV4-1; D gene: NA; J gene: TRBJ2-2; CDR3 DNA: TGCGCCGGCAGCCAAGGAGCTGGGAGCACCGGGGAGCTGTTTTTT; CDR3 protein: CAGSQGAGSTGELFF
clone size: NA; V gene: TRBV7-6; D gene: NA; J gene: TRBJ1-4; CDR3 DNA: TGTGCCAGCAGCTTAATGATTCCTGGGGCAGGGGATGAAAAACTGTTTTTT; CDR3 protein: CASSLMIPGAGDEKLFF
clone size: NA; V gene: TRBV6-5; D gene: NA; J gene: TRBJ1-6; CDR3 DNA: TGTGCCAGCAGGTCGACAGCCGGGAGAAATTCACCCCTCCACTTT; CDR3 protein: CASRSTAGRNSPLHF
clone size: NA; V gene: TRBV5-1; D gene: NA; J gene: TRBJ1-1; CDR3 DNA: TGCGCCAGCAGCTCCCAGGGGATGGGGACTGAAGCTTTCTTT; CDR3 protein: CASSSQGMGTEAFF
clone size: NA; V gene: TRBV11-2; D gene: NA; J gene: TRBJ2-5; CDR3 DNA: TGTGCCATCTCCCCTCCCAAGGGGCGTGAGACCCAGTACTTC; CDR3 protein: CAISPPKGRETQYF
clone size: NA; V gene: TRBV21-1; D gene: NA; J gene: TRBJ2-3; CDR3 DNA: TGTGCCAGCAGCAGTACGGGGGGGCCCCGACTCGGGACTAGCACAGATACGCAGTATTTT; CDR3 protein: CASSSTGGPRLGTSTDTQYF
clone size: NA; V gene: TRBV2; D gene: TRBD1; J gene: TRBJ1-1; CDR3 DNA: TGTGCCAGCAGCATTGCAGGGGGTGAGTCTTTCTTT; CDR3 protein: CASSIAGGESFF
clone size: NA; V gene: TRBV7-9; D gene: TRBD2; J gene: TRBJ2-1; CDR3 DNA: TGTGCCTGGAGGGCTAGCGGGGGCCAGGGGAATGAGCAGTTCTTC; CDR3 protein: CAWRASGGQGNEQFF
clone size: NA; V gene: TRBV18; D gene: TRBD2; J gene: TRBJ2-5; CDR3 DNA: TGTGCCAGCTCAGCTAGCGGGGGGCTCCAAGAGACCCAGTACTTC; CDR3 protein: CASSASGGLQETQYF
clone size: NA; V gene: TRBV14; D gene: TRBD1; J gene: TRBJ2-7; CDR3 DNA: TGTGCCAGCAGCCTAGACAGGGGGCCAATTTTCTACGAGCAGTACTTC; CDR3 protein: CASSLDRGPIFYEQYF
clone size: NA; V gene: TRBV13; D gene: NA; J gene: TRBJ2-1; CDR3 DNA: TGTGCCAGCAGGCCAACCGGGACTTCTTTCTACAATGAGCAGTTCTTC; CDR3 protein: CASRPTGTSFYNEQFF
clone size: NA; V gene: TRBV11-2; D gene: NA; J gene: TRBJ2-2; CDR3 DNA: TGTGCCAGCAGTCCAACACCGAACACCGGGGAGCTGTTTTTT; CDR3 protein: CASSPTPNTGELFF
clone size: NA; V gene: TRBV2; D gene: TRBD2; J gene: TRBJ2-5; CDR3 DNA: TGTGCCAGCAGTGAAGGAGCGGGGGGGCGTGGGACCCAGTACTTC; CDR3 protein: CASSEGAGGRGTQYF
clone size: NA; V gene: TRBV28; D gene: NA; J gene: TRBJ1-5; CDR3 DNA: TGTGCCAGCCTTACCCGGGGGGGTCAGCCCCAGCATTTT; CDR3 protein: CASLTRGGQPQHF
clone size: NA; V gene: TRBV10-3; D gene: TRBD1; J gene: TRBJ2-7; CDR3 DNA: TGTGCCATCGGGACAGGGGGCATCTACGAGCAGTACTTC; CDR3 protein: CAIGTGGIYEQYF
clone size: NA; V gene: TRBV5-1; D gene: TRBD1; J gene: TRBJ2-1; CDR3 DNA: TGCGCCAGCAGCTTGGAGGACAGGGCTTACAATGAGCAGTTCTTC; CDR3 protein: CASSLEDRAYNEQFF
clone size: once; V gene: TRBV5-5; D gene: TRBD2; J gene: TRBJ2-7; CDR3 DNA: TGTGCCAGCAGCCCCGGGGCGGGAGGCTACGAGCAGTACTTC; CDR3 protein: CASSPGAGGYEQYF
clone size: NA; V gene: TRBV15; D gene: TRBD1; J gene: TRBJ2-7; CDR3 DNA: TGTGCCACCAGCAGAGAAACAGGGGCCGCGTACGAGCAGTACTTC; CDR3 protein: CATSRETGAAYEQYF
clone size: NA; V gene: TRBV5-5; D gene: TRBD1; J gene: TRBJ1-1; CDR3 DNA: TGTGCCAGCAGCCAACAGGGGACGACTGAAGCTTTCTTT; CDR3 protein: CASSQQGTTEAFF
clone size: NA; V gene: TRBV10-3; D gene: NA; J gene: TRBJ1-3; CDR3 DNA: TGTGCCATCGGGGCCCGAACCGGAAACACCATATATTTT; CDR3 protein: CAIGARTGNTIYF
clone size: NA; V gene: TRBV29-1; D gene: NA; J gene: TRBJ2-1; CDR3 DNA: TGCAGCGTTGAAGTCTGGGACTCCTCCTACAATGAGCAGTTCTTC; CDR3 protein: CSVEVWDSSYNEQFF
clone size: NA; V gene: TRBV25-1; D gene: NA; J gene: TRBJ1-6; CDR3 DNA: TGTGCCAGCAATAACAATAATTCACCCCTCCACTTT; CDR3 protein: CASNNNNSPLHF
clone size: NA; V gene: TRBV7-9; D gene: NA; J gene: TRBJ2-1; CDR3 DNA: TGTGCCAGCAGCTCGGACAGCTCCTACAATGAGCAGTTCTTC; CDR3 protein: CASSSDSSYNEQFF
clone size: NA; V gene: TRBV5-1; D gene: TRBD1; J gene: TRBJ1-2; CDR3 DNA: TGCGCCAGCAGCTTTGACAGGGGGCAAAGGGGCTACACCTTC; CDR3 protein: CASSFDRGQRGYTF
clone size: NA; V gene: TRBV10-3; D gene: NA; J gene: TRBJ2-2; CDR3 DNA: TGTGCCATCAATAGGAACACCGGGGAGCTGTTTTTT; CDR3 protein: CAINRNTGELFF